The rows below give T cell receptor beta chains drawn from one sample of a study of beta chain features in type 1 diabetes. Sequencing was performed with immunoSEQ multiplex PCR; in TCRdb, only in-frame clones are kept and a portion is missing. The data contain roughly 160,000 clones, 7.8% of them seen just once; the ten biggest clones take up approximately 1%. Input material: central memory CD4+ T cells from blood. The origin of the receptors is a woman aged 40-49 years with type 1 diabetes. Both conserved end residues are part of each CDR3. D genes are given only for firm matches. Size is stated for part of the rows, as once, few or many counts, or as a class when the clone is expanded.

size: few
J: TRBJ1-2
D: .
V: TRBV5-1
DNA: TGCGCCAGCAGCTCCGAGGAGCTTAACTATGGCTACACCTTC
CDR3: CASSSEELNYGYTF

size: .
J: TRBJ2-2
D: TRBD1
V: TRBV2
DNA: TGTGCCAGCAGTACCAGGGGGTCGGGCACCGGGGAGCTGTTTTTT
CDR3: CASSTRGSGTGELFF

size: few
J: TRBJ2-5
D: TRBD1
V: TRBV4-3
DNA: TGCGCCAGCAGCCAAGATGGGGGGACAGGCGGAGAGACCCAGTACTTC
CDR3: CASSQDGGTGGETQYF

size: few
J: TRBJ2-1
D: .
V: TRBV20-1
DNA: TGCAGTGCTACATACAATGAGCAGTTCTTC
CDR3: CSATYNEQFF

size: many
J: TRBJ2-3
D: TRBD2
V: TRBV7-2
DNA: TGTGCCAGCAGCCCTAGCGGGGAATTCACAGATACGCAGTATTTT
CDR3: CASSPSGEFTDTQYF

size: few
J: TRBJ1-3
D: .
V: TRBV28
DNA: TGTGCCAGCAGTTCGCCCCAGTATCTTGGAAACACCATATATTTT
CDR3: CASSSPQYLGNTIYF

size: many
J: TRBJ2-2
D: TRBD2
V: TRBV7-2
DNA: TGTGCCAGCAGCTTAGTTCGGGGGGCCGGGGAGCTGTTTTTT
CDR3: CASSLVRGAGELFF

size: few
J: TRBJ2-7
D: TRBD2
V: TRBV19
DNA: TGTGCCAGTAGTCTAGCGGGAAACTCCTACGAGCAGTACTTC
CDR3: CASSLAGNSYEQYF

size: .
J: TRBJ1-1
D: TRBD1
V: TRBV5-1
DNA: TGCGCCAGCAGCACCGGACAGGGAGTGACTGAAGCTTTCTTT
CDR3: CASSTGQGVTEAFF

size: .
J: TRBJ2-3
D: .
V: TRBV6-4
DNA: TGTGCCAGCAGCGAGACAGCAATTTCAGATACGCAGTATTTT
CDR3: CASSETAISDTQYF

size: .
J: TRBJ2-7
D: TRBD1
V: TRBV29-1
DNA: TGCAGCGTTGGCGGACAGGGTGACGAGCAGTACTTC
CDR3: CSVGGQGDEQYF

size: .
J: TRBJ1-5
D: TRBD1
V: TRBV25-1
DNA: TGTGCCAGCAGTGGGGGGTATAACAGGGGAAATCAGCCCCAGCATTTT
CDR3: CASSGGYNRGNQPQHF

size: .
J: TRBJ2-5
D: .
V: TRBV5-1
DNA: TGCGCCAGCAGATTCGGTAACCAAGAGACCCAGTACTTC
CDR3: CASRFGNQETQYF

size: .
J: TRBJ2-1
D: TRBD2
V: TRBV7-2
DNA: TGTGCCAGCAGCTTAGAGGCTAGCGGAGGCAATGAGCAGTTCTTC
CDR3: CASSLEASGGNEQFF

size: few
J: TRBJ2-7
D: TRBD2
V: TRBV7-2
DNA: TGTGCCAGCAGCTCCTCAGCGGGGCTAGACGAGCAGTACTTC
CDR3: CASSSSAGLDEQYF

size: .
J: TRBJ2-7
D: .
V: TRBV10-3
DNA: TGTGCCATCAGTGCTACTGGACAGATCTACGAGCAGTACTTC
CDR3: CAISATGQIYEQYF

size: .
J: TRBJ2-3
D: .
V: TRBV7-7
DNA: TGTGCCAGCAGCGTAGACAGTGCTGCAGATACGCAGTATTTT
CDR3: CASSVDSAADTQYF

size: many
J: TRBJ2-7
D: .
V: TRBV29-1
DNA: TGCAGCGTTGAGCAGGGTTCCTACGAGCAGTACTTC
CDR3: CSVEQGSYEQYF

size: .
J: TRBJ1-6
D: .
V: TRBV7-6
DNA: TGTGCCAGCAGCTCGAGGTGGTCACCCCTCCACTTT
CDR3: CASSSRWSPLHF

size: .
J: TRBJ2-3
D: TRBD2
V: TRBV13
DNA: TGTGCCAGCAGCCCAAGACTAGCGGGGGGTCTCACAGATACGCAGTATTTT
CDR3: CASSPRLAGGLTDTQYF

size: .
J: TRBJ1-5
D: .
V: TRBV4-3
DNA: TGCGCCAGCAGCCAGACTCTGAATCAGCCCCAGCATTTT
CDR3: CASSQTLNQPQHF

size: few
J: TRBJ1-2
D: TRBD1
V: TRBV28
DNA: TGTGCCAGTAGGGACAGCTACTATGGCTACACCTTC
CDR3: CASRDSYYGYTF

size: .
J: TRBJ2-4
D: .
V: TRBV27
DNA: TGTGCCAGCAGTTCCACCCCGGCGGGAAACATTCAGTACTTC
CDR3: CASSSTPAGNIQYF

size: .
J: TRBJ2-3
D: .
V: TRBV5-4
DNA: TGTGCCAGCAGCTTGGCTAACCTCGGTACCAGGCTCTCCTCCACAGATACGCAGTATTTT
CDR3: CASSLANLGTRLSSTDTQYF